This T cell receptor beta chain was found in a study of T cells in Graves' hyperthyroidism and ophthalmopathy (dated by TCRdb to the late 2010s). Background for the entire study: Peripheral blood samples were taken at initial diagnosis, before any treatment was given. The study also compared thyroid tissue and blood T-cell repertoires from 6 or 7 Graves' hyperthyroidism patients. For training and testing, the 100 or so patients in the discovery cohort were randomly divided in a 7:3 ratio. TCR Vbeta CDR3 sequencing of around 130 peripheral blood samples (over 40 ophthalmopathy, 75 hyperthyroidism and roughly 17 progressor patients) is reported in the paper. Whether ophthalmopathy could be predicted prospectively was tested in an independent validation cohort made up of under 20 hyperthyroidism patients plus 17 patients who later progressed to ophthalmopathy. TCR V-J signatures able to tell the groups apart were searched for in a discovery cohort of 90 to 100 patients, of whom 43 had Graves' ophthalmopathy and 55 to 65 had stable Graves' hyperthyroidism. Once sampling was done, hyperthyroidism patients were given methimazole at a starting dose of 30 mg daily, whereas ophthalmopathy patients were given high-dose intravenous methylprednisolone. Overall study results and their limits: In validation, the model predicted progression to ophthalmopathy with roughly 66% sensitivity and roughly 75% specificity, a median of approximately 6.7 months before onset. Blood samples also contained most of the expanded thyroid clonotypes (frequency above 0.001), which suggests that blood repertoires may reflect thyroid immune responses. Sample size was not statistically predetermined, and investigators were not blinded to group allocation. In cross-validation, a model built on a 13 V-J signature told ophthalmopathy apart from stable hyperthyroidism with 87.88% sensitivity and around 81% specificity, and in testing the same model reached 80%/75%.

In the ophthalmopathy patients, disease was moderately to severely active, with a Clinical Activity Score of 3 or more, a NOSPECS grade of 4 or more, and a duration of less than 3 months. Any patient with an uncontrolled infection, another autoimmune disease, pregnancy or lactation was excluded. Clinical symptoms, serum thyroxine and TRAb, thyroid ultrasound, and orbital computed tomography formed the basis for the diagnoses. PBMCs were separated from roughly 9.6 ml of fresh peripheral blood using Ficoll-Paque density gradient centrifugation. Total RNA was extracted using Trizol reagent, and RNA quality was assessed on an Agilent 2100 Bioanalyzer. TCR beta CDR3 regions were amplified from RNA transcripts. For the first round of RT-PCR on the TCR CDR3, the HTBI primer set was used together with the Qiagen OneStep RT-PCR kit. Libraries were constructed in a second round of multiplex PCR, after which size selection and purification were carried out. Sequencing of the libraries was done on an Illumina HiSeq2000 using paired-end 100 bp reads. The authors' analysis ran thus. SOAPnuke was used to process the raw data, throwing out any read that contained adapters or uncalled bases, had a mean Phred below 15, or lacked an exact constant-primer or identifier match. COPE v1.2.5 was used to merge the high-quality paired reads, and each unique nucleotide sequence was defined as a clonotype. MiTCR v1.1 was used to align clonotypes to the IMGT TRBV, TRBD and TRBJ reference segments. The analysis included only V-J combinations with a frequency above 0.0001, which together covered approximately 99% of the repertoires. The TCS score was defined as the ratio of F50 (clonal expansion) to E x V (chaos), calculated using BLOSUM62-based TCRdist between CDR3 peptides within each V-J. Welch's t-statistics and random forest reduced 450 to 600 V-J features to some 14, which were used in a naive Bayes classifier (R e1071). The similarity between thyroid and blood repertoires was quantified using the Morisita-Horn index. Through fastp at Q25 and MiXCR, TCRdb rebuilt clones from the public reads, retaining in-frame beta chains. Duplicate CDR3 protein sequences are folded into a single record with the most common DNA and genes. These V and J calls rely on TCRdb rather than the paper's analysis. The table for this sample lists under 70,000 distinct CDR3 sequences; under 70% of them were counted only once. Approximately 3.3% of the sample lies in the top ten.

The germline V gene (reference sequence) specifies DFQATT as CDR1 and SNEGSKA as CDR2. Taken from cysteine to phenylalanine, the CDR3 has 13 residues. This entry keeps only the CDR3 DNA: 39 bases, framed from base 1. Trimming takes 1 base from V and 5 bases from J, and the germline ends sit 11 bases apart. Note on this clonotype: Its antigen is still unknown. Per-base qualities were not stored, and no clone one base away is much larger.

The TCR was taken from a woman between 55 and 75 years old with Graves' ophthalmopathy. Material for sequencing was blood. The chain employs TRBV20-1 and TRBJ1-1; the D gene cannot be resolved reliably. CDR3 loop: CSARGGMGTEAFF. The nucleotides are TGCAGTGCTAGAGGAGGCATGGGTACTGAAGCTTTCTTT.